The 27 T cell receptor beta chains presented below share a single source sample, sequenced in a study of blood T cells in healthy people across ages. Then a second PCR, running roughly 7 to 11 cycles, was carried out with a sample-barcoded 5' primer and a J-beta primer mix. MiXCR was run by TCRdb on the 5' RACE reads, yielding one entry per CDR3 protein. The sample yields 750,000 to 950,000 distinct CDR3 sequences, under 30% seen once. These data were also filed under a second study, of T cells of mothers and their children.

The sequencing sample was made of blood. The receptors shown here come from a boy aged 5-17 years in good health.

A few counts support this clonotype. V usage is TRBV12-3 or TRBV12-4 and J usage is TRBJ2-7; 7 bases match TRBD1. Unmatched junction bases numbered 13, after V lost 3 bases and J lost 5 bases. The CDR3 loop spans 16 amino acids. The CDR3 is CASSFPEATGAHEQYF. The CDR3 DNA reads as TGTGCCAGCAGTTTTCCTGAGGCAACAGGGGCCCACGAGCAGTACTTC.

This clonotype was observed a few times. This chain connects TRBV20-1 to TRBJ1-5, with D unclear. The CDR3 length is 15 residues. CDR1 and CDR2 (germline): DFQATT, SNEGSKA (reference sequence). The germline V and J ends were trimmed by 1 base and 2 bases, with 12 bases remaining between them. The CDR3 DNA reads as TGCAGTGCTAGAGCCGGCCGCGGGGGCAATCAGCCCCAGCATTTT. Translating it yields CSARAGRGGNQPQHF.

The rearrangement links TRBV4-3 to TRBJ1-2, with D unresolved. Deletions cut 0 bases from V and 5 bases from J, with 13 bases between. The V gene's germline CDR1 is LGHNA and CDR2 YSLEER. The CDR3 covers 15 residues. The CDR3 sequence is CASSQDRAAPYGYTF. For the CDR3, the DNA is TGCGCCAGCAGCCAAGATCGGGCCGCCCCATATGGCTACACCTTC.

V and J are TRBV28 and TRBJ1-2; D gene unclear. This CDR3 is 11 amino acids long. Trimming removed 7 bases at V and 1 base at J, with 4 bases between. Germline lookup yields CDR1 MDHEN and CDR2 SYDVKM. The CDR3 loop reads CASTNNYGYTF. Written as DNA, the CDR3 is TGTGCCAGCACAAATAACTATGGCTACACCTTC.

The sample holds a few counts of this clonotype. The rearrangement joins TRBV4-1 to TRBJ2-7; no reliable D call. This CDR3 spans 15 amino acids. Trimming stripped 0 bases from V and 2 bases from J, with 11 bases between. Germline CDR1 is MGHRA and CDR2 is YSYEKL. CDR3 sequence: CASSQERREAYEQYF. Here the CDR3 DNA reads TGCGCCAGCAGCCAAGAAAGGCGTGAGGCCTACGAGCAGTACTTC.

In this sample, this clonotype turned up a few times. The chain couples TRBV5-1 to TRBJ1-4; no clear D gene. V was trimmed by 2 bases and J by 0 bases, leaving 14 bases between them. Germline values: CDR1 SGHRS, CDR2 YFSETQ. The CDR3 totals 17 residues. For the CDR3, the DNA is TGCGCCAGCAGCTTATCGTACGGGCCCGCAACTAATGAAAAACTGTTTTTT. Residues: CASSLSYGPATNEKLFF.

In its sample, this clonotype was seen once. J is TRBJ2-7 and V is TRBV11-2, with 16 nucleotides matching TRBD2. The trim removed 6 bases at V and 1 base at J, leaving 9 bases unmatched. Per germline, CDR1 SGHAT and CDR2 FQNNGV. The CDR3 contains 18 residues. CDR3 bases: TGTGCCAGCAGACAAACCCCGGGACTAGCGGGGGGGTCCTACGAGCAGTACTTC. Its protein is CASRQTPGLAGGSYEQYF.

With regard to this clonotype: A read error may account for a junction end that differs from germline. V usage is TRBV20-1 and J usage is TRBJ2-1; the match to TRBD2 covers 9 bases. From germline, CDR1 is DFQATT and CDR2 SNEGSKA (reference sequence). There are 15 residues in the CDR3. CDR3 sequence: CSARIAGATYNEQLF. The CDR3 DNA reads as TGCAGTGCTAGAATAGCGGGGGCCACCTACAATGAGCAGCTCTTC.

The V and J genes are TRBV24-1 and TRBJ2-2; no clear D. The CDR3 contains 11 residues. CDR1 and CDR2 (germline): KGHDR, SFDVKD. The V gene lost 0 bases and the J gene lost 16 bases, with 8 bases spanning the gap. CDR3 sequence: CATSDLGRTFF. DNA of the CDR3: TGTGCCACCAGTGATTTGGGCCGAACGTTTTTT.

V usage is TRBV7-8 and J usage is TRBJ2-7; TRBD1 is a possible D gene (6 bases). The V gene lost 5 bases and the J gene lost 4 bases, with 15 bases spanning the gap. CDR1 SGHVS and CDR2 FQNEAQ come from the germline V gene. CDR3 length: 14 amino acids. The CDR3 region has the DNA TGTGCCAGCAGCATCAGGGGCCTAAATTACGAGCAGTACTTC. Its protein is CASSIRGLNYEQYF.

This clonotype was observed a few times. J is TRBJ1-1 and V is TRBV29-1, with D possibly matching TRBD1 (6 bases). This CDR3 has 13 amino acids. Germline-derived CDR1 and CDR2 are SQVTM and ANQGSEA. The V gene lost 4 bases and the J gene lost 3 bases, with 12 bases spanning the gap. CDR3 coding DNA: TGCAGCGTTGCTAAGGACAGATACACTGAAGCTTTCTTT. It is translated as CSVAKDRYTEAFF. Full variable domain (missing parts from reference TRBV29-1 and TRBJ1-1): SAVISQKPSRDICQRGTSLTIQCQVDSQVTMMFWYRQQPGQSLTLIATANQGSEATYESGFVIDKFPISRPNLTFSTLTVSNMSPEDSSIYLCSVAKDRYTEAFFGQGTRLTVV.

This clonotype turned up a few times. V gene TRBV5-1 combines with J gene TRBJ2-5, with D tentatively TRBD2 (5 bases). Germline V gene sequence: CDR1 SGHRS, CDR2 YFSETQ. There are 14 residues in the CDR3. Trimming removed 4 bases at V and 5 bases at J, with 15 bases between. As DNA, the CDR3 is TGCGCCAGCAGCCCCGGGGATTCACGGGAGACCCAGTACTTC. This sequence encodes CASSPGDSRETQYF.

This sequence joins TRBV6-2 or TRBV6-3 and TRBJ2-3, with 13 bases identical to TRBD2. V trimming: 4 bases; J trimming: 4 bases; junction bases outside the gene matches: 20. The CDR3 is 21 amino acids. The germline gives CDR1 MNHEY, CDR2 SVGEGT. The CDR3 DNA follows: TGTGCCAGCAGTTTTCCCAGGACTAGCGGGAGTTTGAGCGGGTCGCCAGATACGCAGTATTTT. This codes for CASSFPRTSGSLSGSPDTQYF.

The chain employs TRBV12-3 or TRBV12-4 and TRBJ1-1, with D unresolved. With 6 bases removed from V and 4 bases from J, the gap between germline ends came to 18 bases. The CDR3 is made up of 15 amino acids. In nucleotides, the CDR3 is TGTGCCAGCAGCGTCCGAGTGGGTATAGGCACTGAAGCTTTCTTT. It yields the protein CASSVRVGIGTEAFF.

The chain has TRBV10-3 and TRBJ1-5; no clear D. Trimming pared 0 bases from V and 0 bases from J, leaving 12 bases between. In germline, CDR1 is ENHRY, CDR2 SYGVKD. The CDR3 runs to 17 residues. CDR3 nucleotide sequence: TGTGCCATCAGTGAGTCGTCTCTGGGATATAGCAATCAGCCCCAGCATTTT. It yields the protein CAISESSLGYSNQPQHF.

The J gene is TRBJ1-4, the V gene TRBV9, with a weak D call TRBD1 (6 bases). The V and J ends lost 2 bases and 7 bases respectively, with 12 bases between them. Germline V lookup: CDR1 SGDLS, CDR2 YYNGEE. This CDR3 region has 14 residues. In DNA, the CDR3 is TGTGCCAGCAGCGTTCCGGGGGCCAGTGAAAAACTGTTTTTT. Its translation is CASSVPGASEKLFF.

This chain joins TRBV20-1 and TRBJ2-2; a weak D match, TRBD1 (5 bases). Germline-derived CDR1 and CDR2 are DFQATT and SNEGSKA (reference sequence). The V end was cut by 7 bases, the J end by 1 base, with 10 bases between. The CDR3 has 13 amino acids. The CDR3 is CSVPRENTGELFF. The CDR3, as DNA: TGCAGTGTCCCCAGGGAGAACACCGGGGAGCTGTTTTTT.

The genes are TRBV14 and TRBJ1-1; TRBD1 matches at 7 bases. The germline CDR1 and CDR2 sequences are SGHDN and FVKESK. V lost 4 bases to trimming and J lost 5 bases; unmatched junction nucleotides: 7. CDR3 length equals 14 residues. The CDR3 loop is CASSPRGRRTEAFF. As DNA, the CDR3 is TGTGCCAGCAGCCCGAGGGGGCGAAGAACTGAAGCTTTCTTT.

This clonotype has a handful of counts. The chain joins TRBV6-1 to TRBJ2-3; no clear D gene. In germline, CDR1 is MNHNS, CDR2 SASEGT. The CDR3 spans 13 residues. Trimming cost V 9 bases and J 2 bases, with 12 bases left between them. The CDR3 DNA is TGTGCCAGTTGTAGGGATTTCACAGATACGCAGTATTTT. Amino acids: CASCRDFTDTQYF.

The rearrangement joins TRBV12-3 or TRBV12-4 to TRBJ2-7; D may be TRBD2 (6 bases). The CDR3 contains 14 residues. V lost 6 bases and J 2 bases, leaving 14 bases between the germline ends. This CDR3 is CASRRGKKTYEQYF. Here the CDR3 DNA reads TGTGCCAGCAGACGCGGGAAGAAAACCTACGAGCAGTACTTC.

This clonotype was observed a handful of times. The gene calls are TRBV4-1 and TRBJ2-1; 14 positions agree with TRBD2. V lost 2 bases, J lost 9 bases, and 6 bases stayed unmatched. CDR1 MGHRA and CDR2 YSYEKL come from the germline V gene. CDR3 length equals 16 residues. The CDR3 sequence is CASSQSTSGGAGEQFF. In nucleotides, the CDR3 is TGCGCCAGCAGCCAATCGACTAGCGGGGGGGCCGGTGAGCAGTTCTTC.

This chain links TRBV4-1 with TRBJ2-1, with D perhaps TRBD1 or TRBD2 (6 bases each). The CDR3 is 13 residues long. Trimming took off 0 bases at V and 10 bases at J, with 10 bases between the two ends. The germline gives CDR1 MGHRA, CDR2 YSYEKL. The CDR3 nucleotides are TGCGCCAGCAGCCAAGATGGGGGGCGCGAGCAGTTCTTC. Translated: CASSQDGGREQFF.

This clonotype was seen repeatedly, ten times or more. The chain recombines TRBV3-1 with TRBJ2-5, with D perhaps matching TRBD1 (6 bases). The length of the CDR3 is 12 residues. With 5 bases removed from V and 5 bases from J, the gap between germline ends came to 9 bases. The germline V gene has CDR1 LGHDT and CDR2 YNNKEL (reference sequence). CDR3 nucleotide sequence: TGTGCCAGCAGCATCCAGGGGGAGACCCAGTACTTC. This translates into CASSIQGETQYF.

The rearrangement uses TRBV27 and TRBJ2-4; 7 bases line up with TRBD2. CDR1 is MNHEY and CDR2 is SMNVEV in the germline V gene (reference sequence). V dropped 6 bases and J dropped 3; count of bases not matched to a gene: 14. This CDR3 is 17 amino acids long. CDR3 DNA: TGTGCCAGCAGCCTCGACGGGGGAGGGTTGAGCAAAAACATTCAGTACTTC. Amino acids: CASSLDGGGLSKNIQYF.

The rearrangement links TRBV5-1 to TRBJ1-4, with D maybe TRBD1 (5 bases). This CDR3 spans 13 amino acids. Trimming took 0 bases from V and 12 from J, leaving 12 bases between them. Germline CDR1 and CDR2: SGHRS and YFSETQ. DNA of the CDR3: TGCGCCAGCAGCTTGGAAGTAAGAGGGGAACTGTTTTTT. Encoded protein: CASSLEVRGELFF.

The CDR3 loop reads CASSQMGVEQFF. The CDR3 DNA reads TGTGCCAGCAGCCAGATGGGGGTGGAACAGTTCTTC. J is TRBJ2-1 and V is TRBV6-6; D is perhaps TRBD1 or TRBD2 (5 bases each). CDR3 length: 12 amino acids. CDR1 is MNHNY and CDR2 is SVGAGI in the germline V gene (reference sequence). Trimming stripped 6 bases from V and 13 bases from J, with 16 bases between.

The chain uses TRBV18 and TRBJ1-6; D call uncertain. CDR3 length: 17 amino acids. Trimming cost V 1 base and J 7 bases, with 17 bases left between them. Germline lookup yields CDR1 KGHSH and CDR2 LQKENI. CDR3 region: CASSPRRREIGNSPLHF. DNA for the CDR3: TGTGCCAGCTCACCACGTCGGAGGGAAATTGGAAATTCACCCCTCCACTTT.